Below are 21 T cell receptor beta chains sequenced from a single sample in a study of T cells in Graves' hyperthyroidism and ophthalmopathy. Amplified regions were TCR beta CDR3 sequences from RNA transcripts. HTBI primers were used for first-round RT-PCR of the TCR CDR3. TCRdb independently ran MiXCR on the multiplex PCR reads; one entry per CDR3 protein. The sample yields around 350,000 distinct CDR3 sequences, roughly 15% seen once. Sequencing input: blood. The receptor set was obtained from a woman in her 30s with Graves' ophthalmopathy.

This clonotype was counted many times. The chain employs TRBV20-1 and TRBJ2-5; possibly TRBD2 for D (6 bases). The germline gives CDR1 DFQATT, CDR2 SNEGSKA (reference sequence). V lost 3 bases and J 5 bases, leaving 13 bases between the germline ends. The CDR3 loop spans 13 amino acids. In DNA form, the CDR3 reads TGCAGTGCTAGGCTACTAGCCGTCGAGACCCAGTACTTC. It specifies CSARLLAVETQYF.

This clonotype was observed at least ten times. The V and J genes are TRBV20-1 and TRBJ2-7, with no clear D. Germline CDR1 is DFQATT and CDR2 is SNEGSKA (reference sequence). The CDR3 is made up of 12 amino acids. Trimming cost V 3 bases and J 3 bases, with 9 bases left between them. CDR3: CSASPGSYEQYF. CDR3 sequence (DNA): TGCAGTGCTAGTCCGGGCAGCTACGAGCAGTACTTC.

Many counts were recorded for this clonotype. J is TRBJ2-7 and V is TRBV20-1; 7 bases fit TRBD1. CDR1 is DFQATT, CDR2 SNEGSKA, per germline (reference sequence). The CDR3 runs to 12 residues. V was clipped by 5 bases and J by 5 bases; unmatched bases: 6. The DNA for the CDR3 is TGCAGTGCTTTCCGACAGGGCAACGAGCAGTACTTC. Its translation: CSAFRQGNEQYF.

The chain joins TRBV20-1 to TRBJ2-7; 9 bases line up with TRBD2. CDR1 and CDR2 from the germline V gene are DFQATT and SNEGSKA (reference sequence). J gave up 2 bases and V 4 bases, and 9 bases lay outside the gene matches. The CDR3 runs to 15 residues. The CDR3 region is CSAKGGGRAAYEQYF. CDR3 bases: TGCAGTGCTAAGGGGGGCGGGAGGGCCGCCTACGAGCAGTACTTC.

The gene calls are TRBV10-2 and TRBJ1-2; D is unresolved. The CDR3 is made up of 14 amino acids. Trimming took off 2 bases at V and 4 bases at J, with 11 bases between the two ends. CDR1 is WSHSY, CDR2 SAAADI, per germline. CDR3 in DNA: TGCGCCAGCAGTGAGGTTGCAGTCTCCTATGGCTACACCTTC. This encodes CASSEVAVSYGYTF.

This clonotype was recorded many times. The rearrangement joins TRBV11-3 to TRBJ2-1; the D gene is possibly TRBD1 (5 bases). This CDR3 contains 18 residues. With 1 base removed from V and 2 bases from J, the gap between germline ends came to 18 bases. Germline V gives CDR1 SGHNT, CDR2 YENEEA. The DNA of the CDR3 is TGTGCCAGCAGCTTAGTTCAGGGCCACTCCTGGACCTACAATGAGCAGTTCTTC. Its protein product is CASSLVQGHSWTYNEQFF.

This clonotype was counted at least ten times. The CDR3 protein is CASSRASGTKNIQYF. The CDR3 region has the DNA TGTGCCAGCAGTAGGGCTAGCGGGACCAAAAACATTCAGTACTTC. The chain employs TRBV12-3 or TRBV12-4 and TRBJ2-4; TRBD2 agrees at 9 bases. J gave up 2 bases and V 5 bases, and 4 bases lay outside the gene matches. The CDR3 spans 15 residues.

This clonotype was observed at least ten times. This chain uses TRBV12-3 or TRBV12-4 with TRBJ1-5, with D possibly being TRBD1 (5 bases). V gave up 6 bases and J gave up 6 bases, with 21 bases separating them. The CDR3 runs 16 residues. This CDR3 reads CASRKGGDVWRQPQHF. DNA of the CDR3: TGTGCCAGCAGAAAAGGAGGGGACGTTTGGCGTCAGCCCCAGCATTTT.

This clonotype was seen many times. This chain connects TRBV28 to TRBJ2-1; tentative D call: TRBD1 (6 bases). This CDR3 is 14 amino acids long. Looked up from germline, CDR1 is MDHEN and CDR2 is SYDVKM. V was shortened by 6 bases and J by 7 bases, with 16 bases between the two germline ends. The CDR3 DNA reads TGTGCCAGCAGAGGAGCAGGGGCGCGGAATGAGCAGTTCTTC. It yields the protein CASRGAGARNEQFF.

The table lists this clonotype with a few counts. Here the CDR3 reads CASSLNRGYSEKLFF. The CDR3 coding sequence is TGTGCCAGCAGCTTAAACAGGGGTTACAGCGAAAAACTGTTTTTT. V and J are TRBV7-2 and TRBJ1-4; 7 bases match TRBD1. Germline V gene data show CDR1 as SGHTA and CDR2 as FQGNSA. Trimming took 2 bases from V and 8 from J; bases not matched to a gene: 8. CDR3 length equals 15 residues.

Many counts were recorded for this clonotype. The CDR3 region has the DNA TGTGCCAGCAGTGCTCAGATAATGGGCAATGAGCAGTTCTTC. Translating gives CASSAQIMGNEQFF. This sequence joins TRBV2 and TRBJ2-1; D is unresolved. CDR3 length: 14 amino acids. Trimming took off 4 bases at V and 6 bases at J, with 13 bases between the two ends. The germline V gene has CDR1 SNHLY and CDR2 FYNNEI.

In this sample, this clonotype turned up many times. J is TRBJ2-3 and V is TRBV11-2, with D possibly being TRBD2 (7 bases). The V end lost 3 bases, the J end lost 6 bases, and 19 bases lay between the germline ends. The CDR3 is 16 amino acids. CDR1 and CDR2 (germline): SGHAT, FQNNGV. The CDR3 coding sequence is TGTGCCAGCAGCTTTCGGGGGGCTAGCCAGGGGGATACGCAGTATTTT. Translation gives CASSFRGASQGDTQYF.

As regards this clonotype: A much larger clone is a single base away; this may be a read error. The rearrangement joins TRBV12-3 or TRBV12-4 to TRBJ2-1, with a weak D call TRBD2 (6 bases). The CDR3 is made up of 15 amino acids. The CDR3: CASSLAAGSYNEQSF. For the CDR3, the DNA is TGTGCCAGCAGTTTAGCGGCGGGGAGCTACAATGAGCAGTCCTTC.

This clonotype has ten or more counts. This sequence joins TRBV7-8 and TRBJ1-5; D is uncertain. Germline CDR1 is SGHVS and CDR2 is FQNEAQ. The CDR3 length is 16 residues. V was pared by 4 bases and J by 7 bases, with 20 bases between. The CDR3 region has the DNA TGTGCCAGCAGCTCAGCGTGGGCCGGAAGAGGACAGCCCCAGCATTTT. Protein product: CASSSAWAGRGQPQHF.

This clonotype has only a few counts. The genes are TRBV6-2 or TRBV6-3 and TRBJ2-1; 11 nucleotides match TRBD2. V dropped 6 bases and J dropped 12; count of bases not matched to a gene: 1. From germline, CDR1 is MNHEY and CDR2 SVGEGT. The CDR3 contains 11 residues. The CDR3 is CASRLAGAQFF. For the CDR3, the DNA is TGTGCCAGCAGACTAGCGGGGGCGCAGTTCTTC.

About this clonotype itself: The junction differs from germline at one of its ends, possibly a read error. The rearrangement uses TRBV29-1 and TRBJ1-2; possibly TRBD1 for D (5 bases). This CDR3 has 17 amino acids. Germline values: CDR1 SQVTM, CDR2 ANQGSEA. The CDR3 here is CRVAGRGARGVNYGNTF. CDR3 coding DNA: TGCAGAGTGGCAGGGCGCGGAGCCCGGGGGGTTAACTATGGCAACACCTTC.

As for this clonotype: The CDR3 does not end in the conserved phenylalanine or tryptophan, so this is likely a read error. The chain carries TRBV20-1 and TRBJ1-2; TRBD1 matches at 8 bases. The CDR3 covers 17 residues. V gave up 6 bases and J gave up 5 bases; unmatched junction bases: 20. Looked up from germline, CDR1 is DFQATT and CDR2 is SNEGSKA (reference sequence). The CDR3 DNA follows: TGCAGTGCACCCACCCCCCCTTTGAGGACAGGGAATTATGGCTACACCCTC. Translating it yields CSAPTPPLRTGNYGYTL.

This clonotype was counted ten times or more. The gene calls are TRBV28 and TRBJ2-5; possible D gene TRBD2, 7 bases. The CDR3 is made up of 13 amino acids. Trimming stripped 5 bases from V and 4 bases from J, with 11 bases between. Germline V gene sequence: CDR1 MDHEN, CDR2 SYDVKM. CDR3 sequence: CASSRGGPETQYF. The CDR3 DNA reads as TGTGCCAGCAGTAGGGGGGGACCAGAGACCCAGTACTTC.

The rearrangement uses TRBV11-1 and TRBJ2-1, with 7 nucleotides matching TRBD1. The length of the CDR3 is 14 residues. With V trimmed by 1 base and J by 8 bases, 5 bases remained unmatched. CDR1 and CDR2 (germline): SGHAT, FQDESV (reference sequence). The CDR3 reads CASSLGGQIDEQFF. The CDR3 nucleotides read TGTGCCAGCAGCTTAGGGGGACAGATAGATGAGCAGTTCTTC. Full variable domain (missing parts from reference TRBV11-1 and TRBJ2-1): EAEVAQSPRYKITEKSQAVAFWCDPISGHATLYWYRQILGQGPELLVQFQDESVVDDSQLPKDRFSAERLKGVDSTLKIQPAELGDSAMYLCASSLGGQIDEQFFGPGTRLTVL.

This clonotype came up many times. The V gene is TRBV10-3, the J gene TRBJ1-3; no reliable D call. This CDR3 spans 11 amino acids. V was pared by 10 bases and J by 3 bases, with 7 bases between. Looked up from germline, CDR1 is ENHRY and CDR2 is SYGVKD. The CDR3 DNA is TGTGCCACTGGGAGTGGAAACACCATATATTTT. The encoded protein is CATGSGNTIYF.

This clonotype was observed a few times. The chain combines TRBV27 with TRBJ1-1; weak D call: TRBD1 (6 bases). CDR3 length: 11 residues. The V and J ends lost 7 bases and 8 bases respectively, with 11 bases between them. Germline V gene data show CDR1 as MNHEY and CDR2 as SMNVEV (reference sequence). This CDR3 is CASKGGPEAFF. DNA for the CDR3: TGTGCCAGCAAGGGGGGCCCAGAAGCTTTCTTT.